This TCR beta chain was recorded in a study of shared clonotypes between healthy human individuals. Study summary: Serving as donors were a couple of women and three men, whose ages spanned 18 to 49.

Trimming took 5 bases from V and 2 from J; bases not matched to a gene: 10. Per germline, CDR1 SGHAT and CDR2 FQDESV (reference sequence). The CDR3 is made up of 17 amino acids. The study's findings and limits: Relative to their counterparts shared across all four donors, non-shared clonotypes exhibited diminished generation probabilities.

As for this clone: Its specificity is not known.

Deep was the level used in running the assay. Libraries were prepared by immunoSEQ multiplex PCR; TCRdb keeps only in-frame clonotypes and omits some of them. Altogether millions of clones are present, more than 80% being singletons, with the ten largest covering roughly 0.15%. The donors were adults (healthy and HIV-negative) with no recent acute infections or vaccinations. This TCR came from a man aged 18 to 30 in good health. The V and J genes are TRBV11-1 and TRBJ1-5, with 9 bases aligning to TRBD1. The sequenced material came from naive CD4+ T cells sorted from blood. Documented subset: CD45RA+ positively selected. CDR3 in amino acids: CASSPRATGGRNQPQHF. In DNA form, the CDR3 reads TGTGCCAGCAGCCCCCGGGCCACAGGGGGCCGCAATCAGCCCCAGCATTTT.